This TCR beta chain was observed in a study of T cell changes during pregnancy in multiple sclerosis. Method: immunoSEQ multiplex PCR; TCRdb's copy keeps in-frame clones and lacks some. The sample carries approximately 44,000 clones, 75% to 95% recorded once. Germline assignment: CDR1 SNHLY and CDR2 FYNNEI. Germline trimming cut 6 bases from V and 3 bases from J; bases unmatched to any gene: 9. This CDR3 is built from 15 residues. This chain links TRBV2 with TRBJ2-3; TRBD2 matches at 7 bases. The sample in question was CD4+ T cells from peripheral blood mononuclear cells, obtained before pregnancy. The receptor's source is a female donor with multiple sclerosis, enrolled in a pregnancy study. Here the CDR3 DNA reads TGTGCCAGCAGGAGACTAGCTCTTAAAACAGATACGCAGTATTTT. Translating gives CASRRLALKTDTQYF.